The 4 T cell receptor beta chains given below trace back to one sample, sequenced in a study of blood T cells in healthy people across ages. Through a sample-barcoded 5' primer and a J-beta primer mix, a second PCR was run for about 6 to 11 cycles. One entry per CDR3 protein results from TCRdb running MiXCR on the 5' RACE reads. The sample holds over 950,000 distinct CDR3 sequences; approximately 38% are singletons and the top ten take around 13%. The sequenced material came from blood. These TCRs come from a man aged 18 to 29 in good health.

This clonotype occurred a few times. The chain's CDR3 is CASSEGQGTSYNSPLHF. CDR3 in DNA: TGCGCCAGCAGCGAGGGACAGGGAACCTCCTATAATTCACCCCTCCACTTT. The genes are TRBV5-1 and TRBJ1-6, with TRBD1 matching over 9 bases. J lost 0 bases, V lost 4 bases, and 5 bases had no gene match. Germline-derived CDR1 and CDR2 are SGHRS and YFSETQ. The CDR3 is made up of 17 amino acids.

The chain couples TRBV2 to TRBJ2-2; a weak D match, TRBD2 (5 bases). Germline-derived CDR1 and CDR2 are SNHLY and FYNNEI. Trimming stripped 8 bases from V and 6 bases from J, with 13 bases between. The CDR3 runs 13 residues. The CDR3 nucleotides are TGTGCCAGCGAGTACATGAGGGCCGGGGAGCTGTTTTTT. Translation: CASEYMRAGELFF.

This clonotype occurred a few times. The chain couples TRBV7-9 to TRBJ2-1; no clear D gene. Trimming removed 5 bases at V and 2 bases at J, with 13 bases between. This CDR3 has 15 residues. The V gene's germline CDR1 is SEHNR and CDR2 FQNEAQ (reference sequence). Written as DNA, the CDR3 is TGTGCCAGCAGCCAAAGAGTACACCCCTACAATGAGCAGTTCTTC. Protein: CASSQRVHPYNEQFF.

The rearrangement uses TRBV7-2 and TRBJ1-2; maybe TRBD1 (5 bases). Trimming shortened V by 5 bases and J by 2 bases, and 18 bases separated the two germline ends. CDR3 size: 16 residues. Per germline, CDR1 SGHTA and CDR2 FQGNSA. The CDR3 sequence: CASSTQSGAENYGYTF. The CDR3 DNA is TGTGCCAGCAGCACCCAGTCCGGGGCAGAAAACTATGGCTACACCTTC.